Shown below are 7 T cell receptor beta chains from a single sample sequenced in a study of T cell changes during pregnancy in multiple sclerosis. The repertoire was sequenced with immunoSEQ multiplex PCR; TCRdb's copy has only in-frame clones and lacks some. The sample comprises about 47,000 clones, 80% to 90% of which are singletons, and more than 7.5% rests with the top ten. The sample was CD8+ T cells from peripheral blood mononuclear cells, taken in the second trimester of pregnancy. These receptors all stem from a female donor with multiple sclerosis, enrolled in a pregnancy study.

This sequence joins TRBV29-1 and TRBJ1-4; 9 bases agree with TRBD1. There are 12 residues in the CDR3. V was clipped by 7 bases and J by 10 bases; unmatched bases: 7. Per germline, CDR1 SQVTM and CDR2 ANQGSEA. CDR3 DNA sequence: TGCAGCGCGACGTCGGGACAGGGAAAACTGTTTTTT. Protein product: CSATSGQGKLFF.

The chain employs TRBV18 and TRBJ1-2; tentatively, D is TRBD1 (5 bases). This CDR3 is built from 15 residues. V was pared by 2 bases and J by 4 bases, with 14 bases between. Germline assignment: CDR1 KGHSH and CDR2 LQKENI. The CDR3 DNA sequence: TGTGCCAGCTCACCAGAGACAGCTACCTCCTATGGCTACACCTTC. It specifies CASSPETATSYGYTF.

J is TRBJ2-7 and V is TRBV19; 7 bases are a match to TRBD2. The CDR3 has 12 amino acids. V was pared by 6 bases and J by 3 bases, with 2 bases of the junction left unmatched. CDR1 is LNHDA, CDR2 SQIVND, per germline (reference sequence). CDR3 in DNA: TGTGCCAGTAGGGGGAGGGGCTACGAGCAGTACTTC. Translated: CASRGRGYEQYF.

This sequence joins TRBV7-8 and TRBJ2-7; D not resolved. Germline values: CDR1 SGHVS, CDR2 FQNEAQ. Trimming took 6 bases from V and 1 from J, leaving 16 bases between them. This CDR3 is built from 15 residues. CDR3 protein: CASSSTSLLSYEQYF. The CDR3, as DNA: TGTGCCAGCAGTTCTACGAGCCTCTTATCCTACGAGCAGTACTTC.

The genes are TRBV19 and TRBJ2-3, with 7 bases aligning to TRBD1. The J segment lost 0 bases and the V segment lost 9 bases, leaving 12 bases of the junction unmatched. The CDR3 loop spans 16 amino acids. Germline V gives CDR1 LNHDA, CDR2 SQIVND (reference sequence). The CDR3: CARDRVCEPSTDTQYF. The CDR3 coding sequence is TGTGCCAGAGACAGGGTATGCGAGCCTAGCACAGATACGCAGTATTTT.

The genes are TRBV19 and TRBJ2-1, with a weak D call TRBD2 (6 bases). CDR1 is LNHDA, CDR2 SQIVND, per germline (reference sequence). CDR3 length: 16 amino acids. The V end lost 3 bases, the J end lost 3 bases, and 15 bases lay between the germline ends. CDR3 nucleotides: TGTGCCAGTAGTATCTCGGGGGAAACCTTCTACAATGAGCAGTTCTTC. It translates to CASSISGETFYNEQFF.

This chain links TRBV25-1 with TRBJ1-2; D not resolved. The germline V and J ends were trimmed by 7 bases and 6 bases, with 12 bases remaining between them. The CDR3 totals 12 residues. CDR1 is MGHDK and CDR2 is SYGVNS in the germline V gene. The CDR3 nucleotides are TGTGCCAGCAAGCGTTTCGGAGATGGCTACACCTTC. Translating it yields CASKRFGDGYTF.